This T cell receptor (beta chain) was identified in a study of blood T cell repertoires in COVID-19. Sequencing used immunoSEQ multiplex PCR; TCRdb keeps in-frame clones, though not all of them. The data show a few hundred thousand clones, about 86% seen once. The germline gives CDR1 SGHRS, CDR2 YFSETQ. This CDR3 contains 15 residues. Deletions cut 2 bases from V and 1 base from J, with 12 bases between. The sequenced sample was peripheral blood. This rearrangement joins TRBV5-1 to TRBJ2-5; possible D gene TRBD2, 6 bases. The clonotype comes from a man aged 18 to 30 with active or convalescent COVID-19. DNA for the CDR3: TGCGCCAGCAGCTTTCGCGGGGCGCTCCAAGAGACCCAGTACTTC. Its translation is CASSFRGALQETQYF. The full variable domain, with the rest looked up from reference TRBV5-1 and TRBJ2-5, is KAGVTQTPRYLIKTRGQQVTLSCSPISGHRSVSWYQQTPGQGLQFLFEYFSETQRNKGNFPGRFSGRQFSNSRSEMNVSTLELGDSALYLCASSFRGALQETQYFGPGTRLLVL.